What follows are 18 T cell receptor beta chains derived from one specimen sequenced in a study of regulatory T cells in long-lasting Graves disease. Time point meaning: newly diagnosed GD, antithyroid drugs for less than 3 months. With RNA extracted from PBMCs as input, the TCR library was made. According to the study, TCR beta libraries were built with iRepertoire HTBI primers and CDR3-region Arm-PCR. TCRdb itself ran the multiplex PCR reads through MiXCR, one entry per CDR3 protein. The repertoire holds 500,000 or so distinct CDR3 sequences, with about a sixth as singletons. These data were likewise used in another study, on T cells in Graves' hyperthyroidism and ophthalmopathy.

Sequencing was performed on peripheral blood mononuclear cells (PBMCs), taken at new diagnosis, from a patient treated with antithyroid drugs. These receptors were collected from a man aged 35-49 years with Graves disease.

This clonotype was seen repeatedly, ten times or more. This chain joins TRBV27 and TRBJ2-7; D may match TRBD1 or TRBD2 (5 bases each). The CDR3 covers 16 residues. The germline gives CDR1 MNHEY, CDR2 SMNVEV (reference sequence). The V and J ends lost 2 bases and 2 bases respectively, with 16 bases between them. The CDR3 reads CASSLNWGRLTYEQYF. Here the CDR3 DNA reads TGTGCCAGCAGTTTAAATTGGGGACGGTTGACCTACGAGCAGTACTTC.

This clonotype appeared many times. J is TRBJ2-7 and V is TRBV2; D unresolved. Germline CDR1 and CDR2: SNHLY and FYNNEI. Deletions cut 7 bases from V and 3 bases from J, with 13 bases between. The CDR3 runs to 13 residues. The CDR3, as DNA: TGTGCCAGCACCCAGCTGAGGATCTACGAGCAGTACTTC. Translated, it gives CASTQLRIYEQYF.

Here the CDR3 DNA reads TGTGCCAGCACCCGGACTAGCGGGATCTCCTCTGGGGCCAACGTCCTGACTTTC. This codes for CASTRTSGISSGANVLTF. V and J are TRBV6-1 and TRBJ2-6; 12 positions agree with TRBD2. Unmatched junction bases numbered 7, after V lost 7 bases and J lost 0 bases. The germline CDR1 and CDR2 sequences are MNHNS and SASEGT. This CDR3 region has 18 residues.

This clonotype was recorded at least ten times. V gene TRBV20-1 combines with J gene TRBJ2-3; maybe TRBD1 (6 bases). Germline V gene lookup returns CDR1 DFQATT and CDR2 SNEGSKA (reference sequence). V shed 6 bases and J shed 3 bases, with 22 bases lying between them. The CDR3 loop spans 16 amino acids. The CDR3 protein is CSAEDEAGAQTDTQYF. Here the CDR3 DNA reads TGCAGTGCAGAAGATGAAGCAGGGGCGCAGACAGATACGCAGTATTTT.

This clonotype was detected ten times or more. This chain connects TRBV20-1 to TRBJ2-7; D is perhaps TRBD2 (5 bases). There are 12 residues in the CDR3. The V gene lost 6 bases and the J gene lost 0 bases, with 9 bases spanning the gap. Germline V lookup: CDR1 DFQATT, CDR2 SNEGSKA (reference sequence). CDR3 sequence: CSASGSSYEQYF. Here the CDR3 DNA reads TGCAGTGCGAGCGGTAGCTCCTACGAGCAGTACTTC.

The sample holds many counts of this clonotype. The rearrangement links TRBV6-1 to TRBJ1-5, with a weak D call TRBD1 (5 bases). The V gene lost 6 bases and the J gene lost 4 bases, with 22 bases spanning the gap. The CDR3 length is 17 residues. Germline-derived CDR1 and CDR2 are MNHNS and SASEGT. CDR3 sequence reads: CASRRGRDGPPNQPQHF. CDR3 sequence (DNA): TGTGCCAGCAGACGGGGCAGGGATGGTCCCCCGAATCAGCCCCAGCATTTT.

The chain is built from TRBV19 and TRBJ1-1; D might be TRBD1 (5 bases). Germline loops: CDR1 LNHDA, CDR2 SQIVND (reference sequence). The V end lost 5 bases, the J end lost 3 bases, and 25 bases lay between the germline ends. The CDR3 runs 18 residues. CDR3 residues: CASSGDRARAFLDTEAFF. The DNA of the CDR3 is TGTGCCAGTAGTGGAGACCGGGCCAGGGCTTTCCTGGACACTGAAGCTTTCTTT.

This clonotype showed up many times. The genes are TRBV7-9 and TRBJ2-1; 10 positions match TRBD1. Unmatched junction bases numbered 1, after V lost 3 bases and J lost 8 bases. Per germline, CDR1 SEHNR and CDR2 FQNEAQ (reference sequence). This CDR3 is built from 13 residues. CDR3 loop: CASSLDRGYEQFF. The CDR3 nucleotides read TGTGCCAGCAGCTTGGACAGGGGGTATGAGCAGTTCTTC.

This clonotype was recorded at least ten times. The CDR3 DNA follows: TGTGCCAGCAGCAGATTCATGGTGTCACCCCTCCACTTT. It yields the protein CASSRFMVSPLHF. The chain carries TRBV28 and TRBJ1-6; D uncertain. The CDR3 totals 13 residues. Germline V gives CDR1 MDHEN, CDR2 SYDVKM. Trimming left V 6 bases short and J 10 bases short, with 13 bases between.

This clonotype was counted many times. This chain links TRBV28 with TRBJ2-1; D is undetermined. CDR3 length: 11 residues. Trimming took 5 bases from V and 5 from J, leaving 4 bases between them. Germline CDR1 MDHEN, CDR2 SYDVKM. CDR3 residues: CASSENNEQFF. CDR3 bases: TGTGCCAGCAGTGAAAACAATGAGCAGTTCTTC.

The V and J genes are TRBV7-9 and TRBJ2-6, with D unclear. This CDR3 comprises 14 residues. Germline CDR1 reads SEHNR; CDR2 reads FQNEAQ (reference sequence). The V end was cut by 1 base, the J end by 2 bases, with 3 bases between. The CDR3 coding sequence is TGTGCCAGCAGCTTAGGGACTGGGGCCAACGTCCTGACTTTC. This sequence encodes CASSLGTGANVLTF.

This clonotype was counted ten times or more. Written as DNA, the CDR3 is TGCAGTGCTAGAGATATGGGACAGGCTAATCAGCCCCAGCATTTT. Translation: CSARDMGQANQPQHF. The gene calls are TRBV20-1 and TRBJ1-5; 8 nucleotides line up with TRBD1. J was trimmed by 4 bases and V by 0 bases; bases with no gene match: 5. Looked up from germline, CDR1 is DFQATT and CDR2 is SNEGSKA (reference sequence). This CDR3 region has 15 residues.

This clonotype was seen ten or more times. This chain joins TRBV2 and TRBJ1-2; D call uncertain. The CDR3 sequence is 13 residues long. Per the germline V gene, CDR1 is SNHLY and CDR2 is FYNNEI. V lost 6 bases and J 2 bases, leaving 10 bases between the germline ends. The CDR3 nucleotides are TGTGCCAGCAGGCGGGGAGAAAACTATGGCTACACCTTC. The encoded protein is CASRRGENYGYTF.

This clonotype was recorded many times. CDR3 nucleotides: TGTGCCAGCAGTGAAGCAGGGAACTATGGCTACACCTTC. It encodes CASSEAGNYGYTF. The chain employs TRBV2 and TRBJ1-2; D is unclear. Germline lookup yields CDR1 SNHLY and CDR2 FYNNEI. Trimming stripped 0 bases from V and 2 bases from J, with 4 bases between. The CDR3 spans 13 residues. Together with reference TRBV2 and TRBJ1-2, the CDR3 gives the full variable domain: EPEVTQTPSHQVTQMGQEVILRCVPISNHLYFYWYRQILGQKVEFLVSFYNNEISEKSEIFDDQFSVERPDGSNFTLKIRSTKLEDSAMYFCASSEAGNYGYTFGSGTRLTVV.

V is TRBV24-1 and J is TRBJ1-5, with TRBD1 identical over 7 bases. The V and J ends lost 9 bases and 7 bases, in that order; junction bases with no gene match: 5. The CDR3 covers 12 residues. Germline V gene lookup returns CDR1 KGHDR and CDR2 SFDVKD. The CDR3 reads CATDDRDQPQHF. CDR3 sequence (DNA): TGTGCCACCGACGACAGGGACCAGCCCCAGCATTTT.

This clonotype occurred a few times. The genes are TRBV2 and TRBJ1-6, with 9 positions matching TRBD1. CDR3 size: 15 residues. Losses at the gene ends were 6 bases for V and 7 bases for J; bases not matched to a gene: 7. CDR1 and CDR2 from the germline V gene are SNHLY and FYNNEI. CDR3 nucleotides: TGTGCCAGCAGCGGGTTTGGGACAGGGAATTCACCCCTCCACTTT. This gives the protein CASSGFGTGNSPLHF.

At least ten counts were recorded for this clonotype. The chain has TRBV3-1 and TRBJ2-1, with TRBD1 matching 9 bases. The DNA end favors TRBJ2-5, so the J call may be wrong. The CDR3 runs 17 residues. Germline V gene data show CDR1 as LGHDT and CDR2 as YNNKEL (reference sequence). CDR3 in DNA: TGTGCCAGCAGCCCCATTCATCACAGGGGGCGGAATGAGACCCAGTACTTC. Its translation: CASSPIHHRGRNETQYF.

The table lists this clonotype with many counts. In nucleotides, the CDR3 is TGTGCCAGCTCACCACGGAGAGGCCAAGAGACCCAGTACTTC. As protein: CASSPRRGQETQYF. The chain employs TRBV18 and TRBJ2-5, with unresolved D. The germline V and J ends were trimmed by 1 base and 1 base, with 7 bases remaining between them. Germline V gives CDR1 KGHSH, CDR2 LQKENI. The CDR3 is 14 residues long. Using reference TRBV18 and TRBJ2-5 for the parts outside the CDR3, the full variable domain is NAGVMQNPRHLVRRRGQEARLRCSPMKGHSHVYWYRQLPEEGLKFMVYLQKENIIDESGMPKERFSAEFPKEGPSILRIQQVVRGDSAAYFCASSPRRGQETQYFGPGTRLLVL.